The source of this T cell receptor beta chain is a study of T cell responses to AZD1222 COVID-19 vaccine. Clones were read by immunoSEQ multiplex PCR, and TCRdb kept only the in-frame ones, dropping some. The sample records some 71,000 clones, around 83% being singletons. There are 15 residues in the CDR3. Trimming shortened V by 4 bases and J by 3 bases, and 15 bases separated the two germline ends. CDR1 and CDR2 (germline): LGHDT, YNNKEL (reference sequence). J is TRBJ1-2 and V is TRBV3-1 (or the pseudogene TRBV3-2); TRBD1 is a possible D gene (6 bases). This clonotype was sampled from an adult in good health. The sequences come from peripheral blood, collected on day 0 of AZD1222 vaccination. CDR3 loop: CASSPRDKHHYGYTF. The CDR3 region has the DNA TGTGCCAGCAGCCCCCGGGACAAGCACCACTATGGCTACACCTTC.